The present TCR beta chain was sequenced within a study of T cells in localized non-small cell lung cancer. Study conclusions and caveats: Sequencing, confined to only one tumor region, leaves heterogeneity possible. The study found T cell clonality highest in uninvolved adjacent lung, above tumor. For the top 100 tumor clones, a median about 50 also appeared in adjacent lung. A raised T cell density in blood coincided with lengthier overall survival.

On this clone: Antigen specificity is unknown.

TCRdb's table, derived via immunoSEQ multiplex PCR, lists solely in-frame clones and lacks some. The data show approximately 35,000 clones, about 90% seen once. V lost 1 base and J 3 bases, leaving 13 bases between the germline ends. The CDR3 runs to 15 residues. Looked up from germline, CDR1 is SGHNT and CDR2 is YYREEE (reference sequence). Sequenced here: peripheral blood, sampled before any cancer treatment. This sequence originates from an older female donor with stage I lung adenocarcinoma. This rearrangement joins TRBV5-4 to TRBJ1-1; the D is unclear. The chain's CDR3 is CASSLMNVGDTEAFF. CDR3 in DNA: TGTGCCAGCAGCTTGATGAACGTCGGGGACACTGAAGCTTTCTTT.